The rows below give T cell receptor beta chains drawn from one sample of a study of blood T cell repertoires in COVID-19. Method: immunoSEQ multiplex PCR; TCRdb's copy keeps in-frame clones and lacks some. The profile shows fewer than 300,000 clones, less than 90% of them singletons. Input material: peripheral blood. Receptor source: a woman in her thirties with COVID-19, enrolled during active disease. Each CDR3 is given with its conserved first and last residue. Fields, in order: clone size, J gene, CDR3 length, V gene, D gene, CDR3 protein, CDR3 DNA. A D gene is named only where the DNA matches it firmly. Not all rows give a size; the values are once, few, many and, for expanded clones, a class.

>-|TRBJ1-1|13|TRBV3-1/TRBV3-2|-
CASSQDRRGEAFF
TGTGCCAGCAGCCAAGATAGGAGGGGAGAAGCTTTCTTT
>-|TRBJ2-6|20|TRBV6-2/TRBV6-3|TRBD1
CASSYRGPGQVFPGANVLTF
TGTGCCAGCAGTTACAGAGGCCCGGGACAGGTCTTCCCTGGGGCCAACGTCCTGACTTTC
>-|TRBJ1-1|14|TRBV5-5|-
CASSLVFEGTEAFF
TGTGCCAGCAGCCTCGTCTTTGAGGGCACTGAAGCTTTCTTT
>once|TRBJ2-1|17|TRBV11-3|TRBD1
CASSMGPVDRVSDEQFF
TGTGCCAGCAGTATGGGGCCCGTCGACAGGGTATCAGATGAGCAGTTCTTC
>-|TRBJ2-1|14|TRBV24-1|-
CATIEGRQGSEQFF
TGTGCCACCATCGAGGGTAGGCAGGGGAGTGAGCAGTTCTTC
>-|TRBJ1-3|15|TRBV6-6|-
CASTIDSSSGNTIYF
TGTGCCAGCACCATCGACAGCTCCTCTGGAAACACCATATATTTT
>-|TRBJ2-2|15|TRBV9|-
CASSVGTSNTGELFF
TGTGCCAGCAGCGTTGGGACTTCGAACACCGGGGAGCTGTTTTTT
>-|TRBJ1-5|14|TRBV27|-
CASSPLGAGQPQHF
TGTGCCAGCAGTCCACTGGGGGCAGGTCAGCCCCAGCATTTT
>-|TRBJ2-3|15|TRBV5-1|TRBD1
CASSLQGARSDTQYF
TGCGCCAGCAGCCTACAGGGGGCTAGGTCAGATACGCAGTATTTT
>-|TRBJ2-7|11|TRBV20-1|TRBD2
CSARSGGLDYF
TGCAGTGCGAGGAGCGGGGGCCTGGACTACTTC
>-|TRBJ1-4|15|TRBV5-8|TRBD1
CASSSTGVPNEKLFF
TGTGCCAGCAGCTCCACAGGGGTACCTAATGAAAAACTGTTTTTT
>once|TRBJ2-2|13|TRBV7-8|-
CASSWVLGAELFF
TGTGCCAGCAGCTGGGTGTTGGGGGCGGAGCTGTTTTTT
>many|TRBJ1-5|13|TRBV7-9|-
CASSKQGSQPQHF
TGTGCCAGCAGCAAACAGGGAAGTCAGCCCCAGCATTTT
>-|TRBJ1-1|15|TRBV3-1/TRBV3-2|-
CASSQPGQMNTEAFF
TGTGCCAGCAGCCAGCCCGGACAGATGAACACTGAAGCTTTCTTT
>-|TRBJ1-4|15|TRBV19|-
CASNYGSAVSGELFF
TGTGCCAGTAACTATGGGAGTGCCGTCAGCGGGGAACTGTTTTTT
>few|TRBJ2-7|14|TRBV5-1|TRBD2
CASSFSGASYEQYF
TGCGCCAGCAGCTTTAGCGGGGCCTCCTACGAGCAGTACTTC
>-|TRBJ2-7|15|TRBV5-1|TRBD1
CASSLVQGSSYEQYF
TGCGCCAGCAGCTTGGTACAGGGGAGCTCCTACGAGCAGTACTTC
>-|TRBJ1-5|12|TRBV12-3/TRBV12-4|-
CASTSDFAPQHF
TGTGCCAGCACCTCTGACTTCGCCCCCCAGCATTTT
>-|TRBJ1-1|14|TRBV7-2|-
CASSLMSGITEAFF
TGTGCCAGCAGCTTAATGTCGGGAATCACTGAAGCTTTCTTT
>-|TRBJ1-2|16|TRBV4-1|-
CASSPRDTSILYGYTF
TGCGCCAGCAGCCCTCGGGACACCTCAATCCTCTATGGCTACACCTTC
>-|TRBJ2-3|15|TRBV4-1|-
CASSQVWGGADTQYF
TGCGCCAGCAGCCAAGTATGGGGGGGGGCGGATACGCAGTATTTT
>-|TRBJ2-5|15|TRBV5-4|TRBD1
CASSSYGQGQETQYF
TGTGCCAGCAGCTCGTACGGACAGGGACAAGAGACCCAGTACTTC
>-|TRBJ2-7|14|TRBV6-1|-
CASSEALGGYEQYF
TGTGCCAGCAGTGAAGCGCTAGGGGGTTACGAGCAGTACTTC
>once|TRBJ2-3|13|TRBV29-1|TRBD2
CSVESGGAYTQYF
TGCAGCGTTGAAAGCGGGGGGGCGTATACGCAGTATTTT
>-|TRBJ2-5|14|TRBV11-2|-
CASSLGQFQETQYF
TGTGCCAGCAGCTTAGGGCAGTTCCAAGAGACCCAGTACTTC
>-|TRBJ2-5|21|TRBV2|TRBD2
CASSEAGALAGVLGFLETQYF
TGTGCCAGCAGTGAAGCGGGGGCCCTAGCGGGGGTTTTAGGTTTTCTAGAGACCCAGTACTTC
>-|TRBJ2-1|14|TRBV30|-
CAWREPRLFNEQFF
TGTGCCTGGAGGGAGCCGCGACTCTTCAATGAGCAGTTCTTC
>-|TRBJ2-2|12|TRBV11-2|-
CASSHITGELFF
TGTGCCAGCAGCCACATAACCGGGGAGCTGTTTTTT
>once|TRBJ1-4|14|TRBV27|-
CASSFGRLNEKLFF
TGTGCCAGCAGTTTTGGCAGGCTTAATGAAAAACTGTTTTTT
>-|TRBJ2-2|16|TRBV11-2|TRBD1
CASSSSRDRGKGELFF
TGTGCCAGCAGCTCGAGCCGGGACAGGGGGAAGGGGGAGCTGTTTTTT
>-|TRBJ2-7|14|TRBV29-1|TRBD2
CSVHGGESSYEQCF
TGCAGCGTCCACGGGGGGGAGAGCTCCTACGAGCAGTGCTTC
>-|TRBJ1-1|15|TRBV4-2|TRBD1
CASSQVGTVNTEAFF
TGTGCCAGCAGCCAAGTAGGGACAGTGAACACTGAAGCTTTCTTT
>-|TRBJ2-2|18|TRBV13|TRBD2
CASRSVLAGGTNTGELFF
TGTGCCAGCAGAAGTGTCCTAGCGGGGGGAACGAACACCGGGGAGCTGTTTTTT
>-|TRBJ2-5|14|TRBV6-6|-
CASSYLGARETQYF
TGTGCCAGCAGTTATCTGGGGGCGCGAGAGACCCAGTACTTC
>-|TRBJ2-7|13|TRBV12-3/TRBV12-4|-
CASSLRGNYEQYF
TGTGCCAGCAGTTTGCGGGGAAACTACGAGCAGTACTTC
>-|TRBJ2-4|13|TRBV18|-
CASSLNAQNIQYF
TGTGCCAGCTCGCTAAACGCCCAAAACATTCAGTACTTC
>-|TRBJ1-5|14|TRBV7-2|TRBD1
CASTSDRRVQPQHF
TGTGCCAGCACCTCGGACAGGAGGGTTCAGCCCCAGCATTTT
>-|TRBJ2-5|16|TRBV7-2|TRBD2
CASSQRGLAGKETQYF
TGTGCCAGCAGCCAAAGGGGACTAGCGGGGAAAGAGACCCAGTACTTC
>-|TRBJ2-5|13|TRBV6-5|-
CASSYSAGETQYF
TGTGCCAGCAGTTACTCCGCGGGGGAGACCCAGTACTTC
>-|TRBJ2-3|16|TRBV10-2|TRBD2
CASRTGAGGPKDTQYF
TGCGCCAGCAGGACGGGCGCGGGGGGGCCGAAAGATACGCAGTATTTT
>-|TRBJ1-2|13|TRBV7-9|-
CASSLGSTSGYTF
TGTGCCAGCAGCTTAGGCAGCACTAGTGGCTACACCTTC
>-|TRBJ2-2|15|TRBV6-5|-
CASRPGGTNTGELFF
TGTGCCAGCAGACCCGGGGGAACGAACACCGGGGAGCTGTTTTTT
>-|TRBJ2-4|14|TRBV10-1|-
CASSDPRRENIQYF
TGCGCCAGCAGTGACCCCCGCCGGGAAAACATTCAGTACTTC
>-|TRBJ1-2|15|TRBV9|-
CASSVGLGPLYGYTF
TGTGCCAGCAGCGTAGGTCTGGGGCCCCTCTATGGCTACACCTTC
>-|TRBJ2-2|16|TRBV4-1|-
CASSQDGGGRTGELFF
TGCGCCAGCAGCCAAGATGGTGGGGGCCGGACCGGGGAGCTGTTTTTT
>-|TRBJ2-1|16|TRBV6-4|TRBD1
CASSDTGQGGYNEQFF
TGTGCCAGCAGTGACACGGGACAGGGAGGCTACAATGAGCAGTTCTTC
>-|TRBJ1-5|12|TRBV7-9|-
CASSFDAGSQHF
TGTGCCAGCAGCTTTGACGCGGGGTCCCAGCATTTT
>-|TRBJ1-2|14|TRBV25-1|-
CASSEFEGGYGYTF
TGTGCCAGCAGTGAATTTGAGGGGGGGTATGGCTACACCTTC
>once|TRBJ1-1|14|TRBV7-9|-
CASTLIGGMSEAFF
TGTGCCAGCACCCTCATTGGAGGCATGTCGGAAGCTTTCTTT
>-|TRBJ2-1|14|TRBV5-4|TRBD1
CASREGQGAGEQFF
TGTGCCAGCAGGGAGGGACAGGGAGCAGGCGAGCAGTTCTTC
>-|TRBJ2-5|15|TRBV11-2|TRBD2
CASRRWTSEGETQYF
TGTGCCAGCAGGAGATGGACTAGCGAGGGGGAGACCCAGTACTTC
>-|TRBJ2-5|15|TRBV7-9|-
CASSLDRTTQETQYF
TGTGCCAGCAGCTTAGATCGCACAACGCAAGAGACCCAGTACTTC
>-|TRBJ2-5|13|TRBV5-1|-
CASLAAGGETQYF
TGCGCCAGCCTCGCGGCCGGCGGGGAGACCCAGTACTTC
>-|TRBJ2-7|14|TRBV6-5|TRBD2
CASIPWGGFYEQYF
TGTGCCAGCATTCCCTGGGGGGGGTTCTACGAGCAGTACTTC
>-|TRBJ1-2|14|TRBV19|TRBD1
CASTRDSGQGIPTF
TGTGCCAGTACCCGAGACTCGGGACAGGGTATACCCACCTTC
>few|TRBJ1-3|14|TRBV5-6|TRBD1
CASSRQGTGNTIYF
TGTGCCAGCAGCCGACAGGGGACAGGAAACACCATATATTTT
>-|TRBJ2-1|19|TRBV5-1|TRBD2
CASSLPGLAGLNPRNEQFF
TGCGCCAGCAGCTTACCGGGACTAGCGGGACTAAATCCCCGGAATGAGCAGTTCTTC
>-|TRBJ2-1|14|TRBV3-1/TRBV3-2|-
CASSRRDSLGEQFF
TGTGCCAGCAGCCGCCGGGACTCCCTCGGTGAGCAGTTCTTC
>few|TRBJ2-2|15|TRBV27|TRBD1
CASTPGQGWTGELFF
TGTGCCAGCACCCCTGGACAGGGTTGGACCGGGGAGCTGTTTTTT
>-|TRBJ2-7|15|TRBV5-6|TRBD1
CASSLQEAGGYEQYF
TGTGCCAGCAGCCTACAGGAGGCAGGGGGCTATGAGCAGTACTTC